This T cell receptor beta chain was observed in a study of T cell responses to AZD1222 COVID-19 vaccine. The table came from immunoSEQ multiplex PCR; TCRdb's copy has only in-frame clones and leaves some out. The sample records about 140,000 clones, around 89% being singletons. The germline CDR1 and CDR2 sequences are LNHDA and SQIVND (reference sequence). Trimming cost V 4 bases and J 0 bases, with 9 bases left between them. CDR3 size: 15 residues. Sequences were derived from peripheral blood, sampled 28 days after the second AZD1222 dose. The receptor was derived from an adult who received the AZD1222 COVID-19 vaccine. The chain links TRBV19 to TRBJ1-4, with no clear D. CDR3 coding DNA: TGTGCCAGTAGTACTCTGCAAGCAACTAATGAAAAACTGTTTTTT. This codes for CASSTLQATNEKLFF.